This TCR beta chain was retrieved from a study of molecular identifiers for immune sequencing clone quantification. Study-wide results and limits: Beyond 20 RNA copies, clones held over 99% of effector molecules, compared with under 1% in naive cells.

Preparation of the bulk TCR libraries relied on previously described methods and listed TCR primers. TCRdb itself ran the PCR reads through MiXCR, one entry per CDR3 protein. The sample lists around 460,000 distinct CDR3 sequences, around 25% occurring once. Construction of naive CD8 libraries employed about 20,000 to 1,100,000 sorted cells together with 10%, 30% or 50% RNA. Sorting recovered naive CD8 T cells on a CD8+CD4-CCR7+CD45RA+ profile. This clonotype was seen once. Its cognate antigen is unknown. Sequence at one end of the junction differs from germline and may be a read error. The CDR3 runs to 14 residues. Germline V gives CDR1 SGHDN, CDR2 FVKESK.

This chain uses TRBV14 with TRBJ1-3; no definite D call. The clonotype originates from a human donor in good health. Some libraries in this study had Jurkat cell RNA spiked in. Sequences were obtained from naive CD8+ T cells from blood, with Jurkat cell RNA spiked in. Sample subset: FACS-sorted CD8+CD4-CCR7+CD45RA+ naive T cells. The CDR3 sequence: CASSQAPPGNTINF. CDR3 DNA sequence: TGTGCCAGCAGCCAAGCCCCACCAGGAAACACCATAAATTTT. Based on the CDR3 plus reference TRBV14 and TRBJ1-3, the full variable domain is EAGVTQFPSHSVIEKGQTVTLRCDPISGHDNLYWYRRVMGKEIKFLLHFVKESKQDESGMPNNRFLAERTGGTYSTLKVQPAELEDSGVYFCASSQAPPGNTINFGEGSWLTVV.